One T cell receptor beta chain is described in this entry. The source of the sample is a study of blood T cell repertoires in COVID-19. Study-level background: Specimens from acute and convalescent COVID-19 originated in the United States, Italy and Spain. PBMCs, B-cell-depleted T cells, or T cells were the source of the cDNA or gDNA that made up the material.

Per the original data handling: By means of reference gene primer amplification, nucleated cell counts were estimated. Assay: immunoSEQ multiplex PCR; the TCRdb copy retains only in-frame clones and omits some. V and J calls and clone size come straight from that table; D and trimming were deduced from the DNA. Of about 130,000 clones in the sample, roughly 79% are singletons; the top ten hold 9.5% to 14%. V lost 8 bases and J lost 8, with 21 bases in between. The CDR3 spans 14 residues. CDR1 is SQVTM, CDR2 ANQGSEA, per germline. Sequencing used peripheral blood. The sequence was obtained from a human donor in a cohort sampled during active COVID-19. This chain uses TRBV29-1 with TRBJ1-4; perhaps TRBD1 as D (6 bases). CDR3 sequence (DNA): TGCAGCCCCCTTGAGACAGGAGTGAAGGAAAAACTGTTTTTT. This sequence encodes CSPLETGVKEKLFF.